This is a list of T cell receptor beta chains from one sample in a study of blood T cell repertoires in COVID-19. TCRdb's copy holds only in-frame clones and misses some; the assay was immunoSEQ multiplex PCR. The sample lists a few hundred thousand clones; over 85% were seen once. Material for sequencing was peripheral blood. These receptors all come from a woman in her 30s with COVID-19, enrolled during active disease. CDR3s include the opening cysteine and the closing phenylalanine or tryptophan. Each record gives: V gene, clone size, J gene, CDR3 length, D gene, CDR3 DNA, CDR3 protein. A D gene is named only where the DNA matches it firmly. The size entry is marked missing in some rows and otherwise reads once, few, many or a size class.

V gene: TRBV19; clone size: .; J gene: TRBJ1-5; CDR3 length: 13; D gene: .; CDR3 DNA: TGTGCCAGTAGTCGAAACAGGGCGAAGCCCCAGCATTTT; CDR3 protein: CASSRNRAKPQHF
V gene: TRBV5-1; clone size: .; J gene: TRBJ1-1; CDR3 length: 15; D gene: .; CDR3 DNA: TGCGCCAGCAGCTTACGGACAGAATTGAACACTGAAGCTTTCTTT; CDR3 protein: CASSLRTELNTEAFF
V gene: TRBV5-6; clone size: .; J gene: TRBJ2-6; CDR3 length: 18; D gene: TRBD1; CDR3 DNA: TGTGCCAGCAGCTTCATGACAGGGGGACCCCCTGGGGCCAACGTCCTGACTTTC; CDR3 protein: CASSFMTGGPPGANVLTF
V gene: TRBV7-8; clone size: .; J gene: TRBJ1-4; CDR3 length: 15; D gene: TRBD1; CDR3 DNA: TGTGCCAGCAGCCACGGGACAGTATCGAATGAAAAACTGTTTTTT; CDR3 protein: CASSHGTVSNEKLFF
V gene: TRBV5-1; clone size: .; J gene: TRBJ2-7; CDR3 length: 14; D gene: .; CDR3 DNA: TGCGCCAGCAGCTTACTGCGGGCCAACTCGGCGCAGTACTTC; CDR3 protein: CASSLLRANSAQYF
V gene: TRBV30; clone size: .; J gene: TRBJ1-5; CDR3 length: 12; D gene: TRBD1; CDR3 DNA: TGTGCCTGGAGGGACAGGGTCGGGCCCCAGCATTTT; CDR3 protein: CAWRDRVGPQHF
V gene: TRBV7-9; clone size: .; J gene: TRBJ2-2; CDR3 length: 15; D gene: .; CDR3 DNA: TGTGCCAGCAGTCCAGACACCACGAACACCGGGGAGCTGTTTTTT; CDR3 protein: CASSPDTTNTGELFF
V gene: TRBV21-1; clone size: .; J gene: TRBJ1-5; CDR3 length: 13; D gene: .; CDR3 DNA: TGTGCCAGCACCTCCCTTGGCGGGCAGCCCCAGCATTTT; CDR3 protein: CASTSLGGQPQHF
V gene: TRBV2; clone size: .; J gene: TRBJ1-2; CDR3 length: 14; D gene: .; CDR3 DNA: TGTGCCAGCAGTGAATATCGTGCAGGGGATGTCTACACCTTC; CDR3 protein: CASSEYRAGDVYTF
V gene: TRBV10-3; clone size: .; J gene: TRBJ2-3; CDR3 length: 17; D gene: TRBD2; CDR3 DNA: TGTGCCATCAGGGGTCTAGCGGGGGGGCAGCCGTCGGATACGCAGTATTTT; CDR3 protein: CAIRGLAGGQPSDTQYF
V gene: TRBV3-1/TRBV3-2; clone size: .; J gene: TRBJ1-2; CDR3 length: 13; D gene: TRBD1; CDR3 DNA: TGTGCCAGCAGCCTGGGACAGGGCTATGGCTACACCTTC; CDR3 protein: CASSLGQGYGYTF
V gene: TRBV13; clone size: .; J gene: TRBJ1-2; CDR3 length: 13; D gene: .; CDR3 DNA: TGTGCCAGCAGATTAGGGATAGACTATGGCTACACCTTC; CDR3 protein: CASRLGIDYGYTF
V gene: TRBV5-4; clone size: .; J gene: TRBJ2-7; CDR3 length: 15; D gene: TRBD1; CDR3 DNA: TGTGCCAGCAGCCCGCGGACAGGGGGCGCGTACGAGCAGTACTTC; CDR3 protein: CASSPRTGGAYEQYF
V gene: TRBV4-1; clone size: .; J gene: TRBJ2-2; CDR3 length: 16; D gene: .; CDR3 DNA: TGCGCCAGCAGCCAAGATTCTAGCGATTACACCGGGGAGCTGTTTTTT; CDR3 protein: CASSQDSSDYTGELFF
V gene: TRBV18; clone size: .; J gene: TRBJ1-1; CDR3 length: 14; D gene: .; CDR3 DNA: TGTGCCAGCTCACCACCATCCAGGGCCACTGAAGCTTTCTTT; CDR3 protein: CASSPPSRATEAFF
V gene: TRBV6-5; clone size: once; J gene: TRBJ1-2; CDR3 length: 10; D gene: .; CDR3 DNA: TGTGCCAGCAGCGACTATGGCTACACCTTC; CDR3 protein: CASSDYGYTF
V gene: TRBV3-1/TRBV3-2; clone size: .; J gene: TRBJ2-1; CDR3 length: 15; D gene: .; CDR3 DNA: TGTGCCAGCACCCGGCGGGGGCTCGTATCCAATGAGCAGTTCTTC; CDR3 protein: CASTRRGLVSNEQFF
V gene: TRBV11-2; clone size: .; J gene: TRBJ2-7; CDR3 length: 15; D gene: .; CDR3 DNA: TGTGCCAGCAGCTTTACGGGGGAGGGGGGTCACGAGCAGTACTTC; CDR3 protein: CASSFTGEGGHEQYF
V gene: TRBV4-1; clone size: .; J gene: TRBJ1-3; CDR3 length: 17; D gene: .; CDR3 DNA: TGCGCCAGCAGCCAAGATCGTCGGGGGAGCTCTGGAAACACCATATATTTT; CDR3 protein: CASSQDRRGSSGNTIYF
V gene: TRBV6-5; clone size: .; J gene: TRBJ1-2; CDR3 length: 12; D gene: .; CDR3 DNA: TGTGCCAGCAGTTACGCAGGGCATGGCTACACCTTC; CDR3 protein: CASSYAGHGYTF
V gene: TRBV19; clone size: .; J gene: TRBJ2-7; CDR3 length: 14; D gene: TRBD1; CDR3 DNA: TGTGCCAGTAGTACCGGGACAGGGGTCAACGAGCAGTACTTC; CDR3 protein: CASSTGTGVNEQYF
V gene: TRBV5-1; clone size: .; J gene: TRBJ2-7; CDR3 length: 18; D gene: TRBD1; CDR3 DNA: TGCGCCAGCAGCTTGGTGGCCCTCCGGGACAGGGGCGCCTACGAGCAGTACTTC; CDR3 protein: CASSLVALRDRGAYEQYF
V gene: TRBV29-1; clone size: .; J gene: TRBJ1-3; CDR3 length: 16; D gene: .; CDR3 DNA: TGCAGCGTTGCGGGGGGCATATCGAGCTCTGGAAACACCATATATTTT; CDR3 protein: CSVAGGISSSGNTIYF
V gene: TRBV6-1; clone size: .; J gene: TRBJ2-3; CDR3 length: 15; D gene: TRBD2; CDR3 DNA: TGTGCCAGCAGTCTCCTAGCGGGGAGCACAGATACGCAGTATTTT; CDR3 protein: CASSLLAGSTDTQYF
V gene: TRBV11-2; clone size: .; J gene: TRBJ1-2; CDR3 length: 12; D gene: .; CDR3 DNA: TGTGCCAGCAGCTTAGGACAGTATGGCTACACCTTC; CDR3 protein: CASSLGQYGYTF